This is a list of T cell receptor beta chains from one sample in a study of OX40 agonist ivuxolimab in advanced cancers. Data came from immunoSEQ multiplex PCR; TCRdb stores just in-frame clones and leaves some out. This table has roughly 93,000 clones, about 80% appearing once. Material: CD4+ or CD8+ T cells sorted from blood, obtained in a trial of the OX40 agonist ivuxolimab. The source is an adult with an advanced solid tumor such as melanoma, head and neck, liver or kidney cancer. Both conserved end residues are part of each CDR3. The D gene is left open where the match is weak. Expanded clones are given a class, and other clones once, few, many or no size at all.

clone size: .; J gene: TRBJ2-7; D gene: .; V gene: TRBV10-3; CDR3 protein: CAIRDIAYEQYF; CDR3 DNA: TGTGCCATCAGGGACATAGCCTACGAGCAGTACTTC
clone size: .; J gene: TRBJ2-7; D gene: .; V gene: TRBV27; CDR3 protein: CASSLSTDSYEQYF; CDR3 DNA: TGTGCCAGCAGTTTATCGACTGACTCCTACGAGCAGTACTTC
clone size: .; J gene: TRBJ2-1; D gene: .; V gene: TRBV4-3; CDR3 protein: CASSQEWDSPYNEQFF; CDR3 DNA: TGCGCCAGCAGCCAAGAGTGGGACTCACCTTACAATGAGCAGTTCTTC
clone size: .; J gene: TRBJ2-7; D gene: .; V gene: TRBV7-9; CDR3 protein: CASSALSGTPFYEQYF; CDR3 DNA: TGTGCCAGCAGCGCCTTGTCCGGGACTCCTTTTTATGAGCAGTACTTC
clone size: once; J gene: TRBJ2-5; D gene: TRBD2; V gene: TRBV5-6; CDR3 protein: CASSRIAGGRQETQYF; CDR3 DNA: TGTGCCAGCAGCCGCATTGCGGGGGGGAGACAAGAGACCCAGTACTTC
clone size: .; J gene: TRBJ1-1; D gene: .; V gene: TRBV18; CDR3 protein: CASSSTRGTEAFF; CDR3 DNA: TGTGCCAGCTCGTCCACTCGGGGCACTGAAGCTTTCTTT
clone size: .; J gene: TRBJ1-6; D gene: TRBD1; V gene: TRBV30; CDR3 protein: CAWMKGQGALDYNSPLHF; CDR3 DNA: TGTGCCTGGATGAAGGGACAGGGGGCCCTGGATTATAATTCACCCCTCCACTTT
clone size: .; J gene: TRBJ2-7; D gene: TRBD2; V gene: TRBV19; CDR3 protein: CASSVSGTLEEQYF; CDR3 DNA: TGTGCCAGTAGTGTCAGCGGGACCTTAGAGGAGCAGTACTTC
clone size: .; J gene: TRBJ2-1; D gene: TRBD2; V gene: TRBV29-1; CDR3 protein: CSALLPGLAGAVEQFF; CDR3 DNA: TGCAGCGCCCTCCTACCGGGACTAGCGGGAGCGGTTGAGCAGTTCTTC
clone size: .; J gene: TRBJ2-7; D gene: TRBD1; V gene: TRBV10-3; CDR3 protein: CAISESRDRGLGQYF; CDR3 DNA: TGTGCCATCAGTGAGTCGAGGGACAGGGGACTTGGGCAGTACTTC
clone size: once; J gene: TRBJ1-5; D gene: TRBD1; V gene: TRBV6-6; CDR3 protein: CASSTGGNQPQHF; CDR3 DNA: TGTGCCAGCAGTACAGGGGGCAATCAGCCCCAGCATTTT
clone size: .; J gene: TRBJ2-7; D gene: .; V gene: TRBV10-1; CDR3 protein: CASSESMFYEQYF; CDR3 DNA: TGCGCCAGCAGTGAGTCTATGTTCTACGAGCAGTACTTC
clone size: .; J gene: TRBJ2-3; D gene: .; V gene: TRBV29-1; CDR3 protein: CSVSRPGADTQYF; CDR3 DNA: TGCAGCGTGAGCCGACCCGGGGCCGATACGCAGTATTTT
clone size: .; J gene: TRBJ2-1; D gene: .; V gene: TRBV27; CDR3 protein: CASSLPPGNEQFF; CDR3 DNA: TGTGCCAGCAGTTTACCCCCTGGCAATGAGCAGTTCTTC